Listed below are T cell receptor beta chains from one sample, sequenced in a study of T cell repertoires in cytomegalovirus infection. The antigens of these receptors remain unknown. TCRdb re-called the reads through MiXCR, storing one row per CDR3 protein. The top ten hold around 48% of the sample, which has approximately 590,000 distinct CDR3 sequences, around two fifths seen once. Sequencing was performed on cultured PBMCs, taken from culture after CMV antigen stimulation. The receptors originated from a human donor in good health (CMV status not recorded). Some clones in this sample may be carry-over from other donors' samples. The CDR3 runs from the conserved cysteine through the conserved F or W. The order of the fields is V gene, J gene, clone size, D gene, CDR3 protein, CDR3 DNA. D genes are given only for firm matches. Clone sizes are given selectively: once, few, many, or a class where the clone is expanded.

v_call: TRBV7-2
j_call: TRBJ2-3
clone_size: -
d_call: -
cdr3_aa: CASSPERITDTQYF
cdr3_nt: TGTGCCAGCAGCCCAGAGCGGATCACAGATACGCAGTATTTT

v_call: TRBV7-2
j_call: TRBJ1-3
clone_size: few
d_call: -
cdr3_aa: CASSLRTTQRTSGNTIYF
cdr3_nt: TGTGCCAGCAGCTTACGGACAACACAAAGAACCTCTGGAAACACCATATATTTT

v_call: TRBV5-4
j_call: TRBJ2-5
clone_size: few
d_call: -
cdr3_aa: CASSGLPGSQETQYF
cdr3_nt: TGTGCCAGCAGCGGGCTACCGGGAAGCCAAGAGACCCAGTACTTC

v_call: TRBV7-9
j_call: TRBJ2-1
clone_size: -
d_call: -
cdr3_aa: CAGRAGSVEFF
cdr3_nt: TGTGCCGGAAGAGCAGGGTCTGTAGAGTTCTTC

v_call: TRBV5-4
j_call: TRBJ1-4
clone_size: -
d_call: -
cdr3_aa: CASSSNRDNNEKLFF
cdr3_nt: TGTGCCAGCAGCTCGAACCGGGACAATAATGAAAAACTGTTTTTT

v_call: TRBV5-1
j_call: TRBJ2-2
clone_size: few
d_call: TRBD2
cdr3_aa: CASSASGRAGTGELFF
cdr3_nt: TGCGCCAGCAGCGCTAGCGGGAGGGCCGGCACCGGGGAGCTGTTTTTT

v_call: TRBV4-1
j_call: TRBJ1-2
clone_size: few
d_call: TRBD1
cdr3_aa: CASSPITGGNYGYTF
cdr3_nt: TGCGCCAGCAGCCCAATCACAGGGGGGAACTATGGCTACACCTTC

v_call: TRBV7-2
j_call: TRBJ2-7
clone_size: -
d_call: TRBD1
cdr3_aa: CASSLRQGVFYEQYF
cdr3_nt: TGTGCCAGCAGCTTACGACAGGGGGTTTTCTACGAGCAGTACTTC

v_call: TRBV20-1
j_call: TRBJ1-2
clone_size: -
d_call: -
cdr3_aa: CSARAGPGGYTF
cdr3_nt: TGCAGTGCTAGAGCTGGGCCTGGAGGCTACACCTTC

v_call: TRBV7-9
j_call: TRBJ1-2
clone_size: -
d_call: -
cdr3_aa: CASSPPYGGYTF
cdr3_nt: TGTGCCAGCAGCCCACCCTATGGTGGCTACACCTTC

v_call: TRBV18
j_call: TRBJ2-3
clone_size: -
d_call: TRBD2
cdr3_aa: CASTGTSNTDTQYF
cdr3_nt: TGTGCCAGCACCGGGACTAGTAATACAGATACGCAGTATTTT

v_call: TRBV7-8
j_call: TRBJ1-4
clone_size: few
d_call: TRBD1
cdr3_aa: CASRNDRGSEKLFF
cdr3_nt: TGTGCCAGCAGAAACGACAGGGGGAGTGAAAAACTGTTTTTT

v_call: TRBV29-1
j_call: TRBJ2-1
clone_size: -
d_call: -
cdr3_aa: CSVEETNYNEQFF
cdr3_nt: TGCAGCGTTGAAGAAACTAACTACAATGAGCAGTTCTTC

v_call: TRBV29-1
j_call: TRBJ1-3
clone_size: -
d_call: -
cdr3_aa: CSVELTHSGNTIYF
cdr3_nt: TGCAGCGTGGAGCTAACACACTCTGGAAACACCATATATTTT

v_call: TRBV12-3/TRBV12-4
j_call: TRBJ2-2
clone_size: once
d_call: -
cdr3_aa: CASSFGATTGELFF
cdr3_nt: TGTGCCAGCAGTTTCGGGGCGACCACCGGGGAGCTGTTTTTT

v_call: TRBV19
j_call: TRBJ1-4
clone_size: -
d_call: -
cdr3_aa: CASSIVGVTVGDEKLFF
cdr3_nt: TGTGCCAGTAGTATAGTGGGAGTGACGGTCGGGGATGAAAAACTGTTTTTT

v_call: TRBV7-7
j_call: TRBJ2-4
clone_size: -
d_call: -
cdr3_aa: CASNPPGDQYF
cdr3_nt: TGTGCCAGCAATCCCCCGGGGGATCAGTACTTC

v_call: TRBV7-8
j_call: TRBJ2-1
clone_size: -
d_call: TRBD1
cdr3_aa: CASSLWGTGGDNEQFF
cdr3_nt: TGTGCCAGCAGCTTATGGGGGACAGGGGGTGACAATGAGCAGTTCTTC

v_call: TRBV7-8
j_call: TRBJ2-1
clone_size: -
d_call: -
cdr3_aa: CASSLEPPNHNEQFF
cdr3_nt: TGTGCCAGCAGCTTAGAACCCCCCAACCACAATGAGCAGTTCTTC

v_call: TRBV7-6
j_call: TRBJ2-7
clone_size: few
d_call: -
cdr3_aa: CPAGTGGHEQYF
cdr3_nt: TGCCCCGCGGGAACTGGCGGGCACGAGCAGTACTTC

v_call: TRBV28
j_call: TRBJ2-3
clone_size: -
d_call: -
cdr3_aa: CASSIGTASTDTQYF
cdr3_nt: TGTGCCAGCTCAATTGGTACAGCTAGCACAGATACGCAGTATTTT

v_call: TRBV14
j_call: TRBJ1-1
clone_size: -
d_call: -
cdr3_aa: CASRLGQLTEAFF
cdr3_nt: TGTGCCAGCAGGTTAGGGCAGCTCACTGAAGCTTTCTTT

v_call: TRBV7-6
j_call: TRBJ1-5
clone_size: few
d_call: -
cdr3_aa: CASSFHRHSNQPQHF
cdr3_nt: TGTGCCAGCAGCTTCCACAGACATAGCAATCAGCCCCAGCATTTT

v_call: TRBV6-5
j_call: TRBJ1-1
clone_size: -
d_call: TRBD1
cdr3_aa: CASSWRDSPIAFF
cdr3_nt: TGTGCCAGCAGTTGGCGGGACAGCCCCATAGCTTTCTTT

v_call: TRBV7-2
j_call: TRBJ2-2
clone_size: few
d_call: TRBD2
cdr3_aa: CASSPTSAYGTSNTGELFF
cdr3_nt: TGTGCCAGCAGCCCCACCTCCGCCTATGGGACTAGCAACACCGGGGAGCTGTTTTTT

v_call: TRBV4-1
j_call: TRBJ1-4
clone_size: -
d_call: -
cdr3_aa: CASSGRGGRHEKLFF
cdr3_nt: TGCGCCAGCAGCGGTAGAGGCGGAAGACATGAAAAACTGTTTTTT

v_call: TRBV6-2/TRBV6-3
j_call: TRBJ2-2
clone_size: -
d_call: TRBD1
cdr3_aa: CASSRTGETGELFF
cdr3_nt: TGTGCCAGCAGTCGGACAGGGGAGACCGGGGAGCTGTTTTTT